These 14 T cell receptor beta chains share one sample of origin, sequenced in a study of graft-versus-host responses after intestinal transplantation. Their cognate antigens are unknown. Only in-frame clones appear in the TCRdb table, and some are missing; sequencing was by immunoSEQ multiplex PCR. This sample has about 110,000 clones, with just over 90% found just once. The material sequenced was unstimulated CD8+ T cells sorted from spleen or lymph node cells, taken before intestinal transplant. Receptors were obtained from a human donor who received an intestinal transplant.

The J gene is TRBJ2-1, the V gene TRBV2; 9 nucleotides align to TRBD1. Trimming at V came to 8 bases and at J to 7 bases, leaving 9 bases not matched to a gene. Germline V CDR1 and CDR2: SNHLY, FYNNEI. This CDR3 spans 14 amino acids. In nucleotides, the CDR3 is TGTGCCAGCTCCCCGGGACAGGGTCGAAATGAGCAGTTCTTC. This codes for CASSPGQGRNEQFF. Combining the CDR3 with reference TRBV2 and TRBJ2-1 gives the whole variable domain EPEVTQTPSHQVTQMGQEVILRCVPISNHLYFYWYRQILGQKVEFLVSFYNNEISEKSEIFDDQFSVERPDGSNFTLKIRSTKLEDSAMYFCASSPGQGRNEQFFGPGTRLTVL.

The rearrangement joins TRBV14 to TRBJ2-7; the D is unclear. Trimming cost V 0 bases and J 6 bases, with 12 bases left between them. Looked up from germline, CDR1 is SGHDN and CDR2 is FVKESK. This CDR3 region has 14 residues. CDR3 in DNA: TGTGCCAGCAGCCAAGATTTGCAGCATCTCGAGCAGTACTTC. Its protein product is CASSQDLQHLEQYF.

The chain is built from TRBV9 and TRBJ2-1; 8 nucleotides agree with TRBD1. V was pared by 3 bases and J by 4 bases, with 18 bases of the junction left unmatched. There are 19 residues in the CDR3. Germline V gene sequence: CDR1 SGDLS, CDR2 YYNGEE. Here the CDR3 reads CASSASDRGFIRDYNEQFF. The CDR3 DNA reads TGTGCCAGCAGCGCAAGTGACAGGGGATTTATCAGGGATTACAATGAGCAGTTCTTC.

This clone was detected only a few times. The chain employs TRBV28 and TRBJ1-4; D ambiguous. V was shortened by 2 bases and J by 14 bases, with 18 bases between the two germline ends. CDR3 length: 14 residues. CDR1 and CDR2 (germline): MDHEN, SYDVKM. The CDR3: CASSLRVRTPRLFF. The CDR3 DNA reads TGTGCCAGCAGTTTAAGGGTCCGAACGCCGCGGCTGTTTTTT.

The chain employs TRBV19 and TRBJ2-1; TRBD2 matches at 11 bases. The germline CDR1 and CDR2 sequences are LNHDA and SQIVND (reference sequence). V shed 1 base and J 4 bases; nucleotides not matched to a gene: 3. CDR3 length: 16 residues. The CDR3: CASSIGTSGPYNEQFF. The CDR3 nucleotides are TGTGCCAGTAGTATAGGGACTAGCGGGCCTTACAATGAGCAGTTCTTC.

This clone occurred a few times. The rearrangement uses TRBV4-1 and TRBJ1-5; D remains unclear. The CDR3 has 13 amino acids. Germline V gene sequence: CDR1 MGHRA, CDR2 YSYEKL. V was shortened by 1 base and J by 3 bases, with 4 bases between the two germline ends. The CDR3: CASSQGINQPQHF. DNA of the CDR3: TGCGCCAGCAGCCAAGGAATCAATCAGCCCCAGCATTTT.

The chain uses TRBV7-3 and TRBJ2-7; D remains unclear. V lost 5 bases, J lost 2 bases, and 13 bases lay in between. The CDR3 has 14 residues. Germline V gene sequence: CDR1 SGHTA, CDR2 FQGTGA. DNA of the CDR3: TGTGCCAGCAGCCTTTCGCTCGACCCCTACGAGCAGTACTTC. This sequence encodes CASSLSLDPYEQYF.

In DNA, the CDR3 is TGCGCCAGCAGCCAGGGAAGCAGGGGCCGGAGCAATCAGCCCCAGCATTTT. Its protein product is CASSQGSRGRSNQPQHF. This chain connects TRBV4-1 to TRBJ1-5; a possible D gene is TRBD1 (6 bases). Germline V gene sequence: CDR1 MGHRA, CDR2 YSYEKL. The CDR3 loop spans 17 amino acids. With 3 bases removed from V and 1 base from J, the gap between germline ends came to 16 bases.

This rearrangement joins TRBV6-5 to TRBJ2-1; D perhaps matches TRBD2 (5 bases). The CDR3 contains 13 residues. From germline, CDR1 is MNHEY and CDR2 SVGAGI. Deletions cut 6 bases from V and 9 bases from J, with 15 bases between. The CDR3 region has the DNA TGTGCCAGCAGCCCGGGCGTAGAGGGTGAGCAGTTCTTC. Translation: CASSPGVEGEQFF.

V usage is TRBV13 and J usage is TRBJ1-1; tentative D call: TRBD1 (5 bases). The CDR3 sequence is 14 residues long. Germline values: CDR1 PRHDT, CDR2 FYEKMQ (reference sequence). The V end lost 4 bases, the J end lost 9 bases, and 18 bases lay between the germline ends. The CDR3 nucleotides are TGTGCCAGCAGCTCGACAGCAGAGCCAAAAAAAGCTTTCTTT. It translates to CASSSTAEPKKAFF.

This chain uses TRBV18 with TRBJ2-3; D perhaps matches TRBD2 (6 bases). The CDR3 totals 14 residues. Trimming removed 3 bases from V and 4 bases from J, with 11 bases in between. The germline V gene has CDR1 KGHSH and CDR2 LQKENI. CDR3 residues: CASSPQGGPDTQYF. Here the CDR3 DNA reads TGTGCCAGCTCACCTCAGGGAGGTCCAGATACGCAGTATTTT.

This sequence joins TRBV6-5 and TRBJ1-1; a possible D gene is TRBD1 (6 bases). CDR1 is MNHEY, CDR2 SVGAGI, per germline. The germline V and J ends were trimmed by 7 bases and 4 bases, with 13 bases remaining between them. CDR3 length equals 13 residues. In DNA, the CDR3 is TGTGCCAGCAAGGGGGGAGGTGTCACTGAAGCTTTCTTT. It translates to CASKGGGVTEAFF.

This sequence joins TRBV27 and TRBJ2-7, with 7 bases aligning to TRBD2. Germline CDR1 is MNHEY and CDR2 is SMNVEV (reference sequence). CDR3 size: 13 residues. J was trimmed by 7 bases and V by 9 bases; bases with no gene match: 12. CDR3 sequence (DNA): TGTGCCAGTTCGGGGGGAGCCGCCTTAGAGCAGTACTTC. Translation: CASSGGAALEQYF.

The chain combines TRBV11-2 with TRBJ2-1; 8 bases map to TRBD1. V trimming: 5 bases; J trimming: 0 bases; junction bases outside the gene matches: 6. Germline CDR1 SGHAT, CDR2 FQNNGV. The CDR3 totals 16 residues. CDR3 sequence reads: CASSPQGASSYNEQFF. As DNA, the CDR3 is TGTGCCAGCAGCCCCCAGGGGGCTAGCTCCTACAATGAGCAGTTCTTC.